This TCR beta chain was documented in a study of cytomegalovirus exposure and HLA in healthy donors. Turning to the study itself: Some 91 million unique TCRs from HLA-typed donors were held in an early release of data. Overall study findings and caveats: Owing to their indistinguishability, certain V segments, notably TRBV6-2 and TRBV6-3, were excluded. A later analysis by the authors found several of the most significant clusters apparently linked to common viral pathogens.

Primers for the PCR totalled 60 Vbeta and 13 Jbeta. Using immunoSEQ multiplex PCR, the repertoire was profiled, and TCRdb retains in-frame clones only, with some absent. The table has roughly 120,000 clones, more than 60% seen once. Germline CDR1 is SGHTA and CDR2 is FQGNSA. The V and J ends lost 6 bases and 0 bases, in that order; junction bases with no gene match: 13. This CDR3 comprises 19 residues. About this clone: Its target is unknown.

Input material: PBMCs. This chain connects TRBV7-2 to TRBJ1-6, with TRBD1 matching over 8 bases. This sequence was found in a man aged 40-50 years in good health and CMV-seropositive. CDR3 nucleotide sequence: TGTGCCAGCAGTACCCGGGACAGGAGAGCTAGCTCCTATAATTCACCCCTCCACTTT. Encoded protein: CASSTRDRRASSYNSPLHF.